A selection of T cell receptor beta chains follows, all from one sample in a study of regulatory T cells in long-lasting Graves disease. TCRdb recomputed calls from the multiplex PCR reads with MiXCR, one row per CDR3 protein. This sample yields some 400,000 distinct CDR3 sequences, of which about 15% are seen a single time; roughly a sixth belongs to the top ten. These data are also associated with another study on T cells in Graves' hyperthyroidism and ophthalmopathy.

Sample: peripheral blood mononuclear cells (PBMCs), taken at new diagnosis, from a patient treated with antithyroid drugs. The receptor set was obtained from a young woman with Graves disease. CDR3s include the opening cysteine and the closing phenylalanine or tryptophan. A D gene is named only where the DNA matches it firmly. Clone sizes are given selectively: once, few, many, or a class where the clone is expanded.

v_call,j_call,d_call,clone_size,cdr3_nt,cdr3_aa
TRBV5-4,TRBJ2-3,TRBD2,many,TGTGCCAGCAGCTTGGCGGTACTAGCGGGGGGCACAGATACGCAGTATTTT,CASSLAVLAGGTDTQYF
TRBV4-1,TRBJ2-1,NA,NA,TGCGCCAGCAGCCAGGGATATTCGGGTAATGAGCAGTTCTTC,CASSQGYSGNEQFF
TRBV25-1,TRBJ2-1,NA,many,TGTGCCAGCAGTCTACTTACGGGAAGGGGGAATGAGCAGTTCTTC,CASSLLTGRGNEQFF
TRBV5-1,TRBJ2-1,TRBD1,few,TGTGCCAGCAGTTCCGGGACAGGGGCCTACAATGAGCAGTTCTTC,CASSSGTGAYNEQFF
TRBV6-5,TRBJ2-4,NA,NA,TGTGCCAGCAGTTACTCGACACCAGGATGGAAAAACATTCAGTACTTC,CASSYSTPGWKNIQYF
TRBV7-9,TRBJ2-5,TRBD2,many,TGTGCCAGCAGCAACGTACTAGCGGGAGTAGAGACCCAGTACTTC,CASSNVLAGVETQYF
TRBV27,TRBJ2-2,NA,few,TGTGCCAGCAGTTTTCAGGGCGGGGAGCTGTTTTTT,CASSFQGGELFF
TRBV5-4,TRBJ1-1,NA,many,TGTGCCAGCCGCTCCTCCTTCGGCAGAAACACTGAAGCTTTCTTT,CASRSSFGRNTEAFF
TRBV6-2/TRBV6-3,TRBJ2-5,TRBD2,many,TGTGCCAGCAGTTACCCGAGCGGGAGAGGCGAAGAGACCCAGTACTTC,CASSYPSGRGEETQYF
TRBV7-2,TRBJ2-1,NA,NA,TGTGCCAGCAGCTTATACCCGTCATGGGACAATGAGCAGTTCTTC,CASSLYPSWDNEQFF
TRBV5-1,TRBJ1-1,NA,many,TGCGCCAGCAGCTTGGTGCTCAGCACTGAAGCTTTCTTT,CASSLVLSTEAFF
TRBV2,TRBJ2-3,TRBD2,many,TGTGCCAGCACCCCTAGCGGGATTAGCACAGATACGCAGTATTTT,CASTPSGISTDTQYF
TRBV29-1,TRBJ2-2,NA,few,TGCAGCGTTGAACAGGGTTCCGGGGAGCTGTTTTTT,CSVEQGSGELFF
TRBV6-5,TRBJ1-5,TRBD1,many,TGTGCCAGCAGTTCCGGGACAGGGGGCGGTCAGCCCCAGCATTTT,CASSSGTGGGQPQHF
TRBV27,TRBJ2-3,NA,NA,TGTGCCAGCGGTCGGGACATGAGGACGGGGACAGATACGCAGTATTTT,CASGRDMRTGTDTQYF
TRBV11-2,TRBJ2-7,NA,NA,TGTGCCAGCAGCTTAGATCTTTTAGGGCCGGGCGAGCAGTACTTC,CASSLDLLGPGEQYF
TRBV28,TRBJ2-7,NA,NA,TGTGCCAGCAGTTTTAGGTTAGAAGGACTAACCTCCTACGAGCAGTACTTC,CASSFRLEGLTSYEQYF
TRBV19,TRBJ1-1,TRBD1,few,TGTGCCAGTAGTATCGCAGGGGGCACTGAAGCTTTCTTT,CASSIAGGTEAFF
TRBV30,TRBJ1-1,NA,many,TGTGCCTGGACCCTAGGGGGGTATACTGAAGCTTTCTTT,CAWTLGGYTEAFF
TRBV5-5,TRBJ2-2,TRBD1,many,TGTGCCAGCAGCTTGGGCACAGGGGTCCCCACCGGGGAGCTGTTTTTT,CASSLGTGVPTGELFF
TRBV7-8,TRBJ2-7,NA,many,TGTGCCAGCAGCCAATGGGACAATTACGAGCAGTACTTC,CASSQWDNYEQYF
TRBV6-4,TRBJ2-2,NA,few,TGTGCCAGCAGTTACGGGGAACCAGGGACCGGGGAGCTGTTTTTT,CASSYGEPGTGELFF
TRBV30,TRBJ1-2,TRBD1,many,TGTGCCTGGAGACCCGGGACAGGACCACTCGGCTACACCTTC,CAWRPGTGPLGYTF
TRBV3-1,TRBJ2-7,TRBD1,NA,TGTGCCAGCAGCACCGGGACAGTGGAGTACGAGCAGTACTTC,CASSTGTVEYEQYF
TRBV11-3,TRBJ2-3,TRBD2,many,TGTGCCAGCAGCTCGGGACTAGCGGGAGATTACAGCACAGATACGCAGTATTTT,CASSSGLAGDYSTDTQYF
TRBV12-3/TRBV12-4,TRBJ1-5,TRBD1,many,TGTGCCAGCAGCCCTCAGGGGGGTTGGGGCAATCAGCCCCAGCATTTT,CASSPQGGWGNQPQHF
TRBV24-1,TRBJ2-5,TRBD2,NA,TGTGCCACCAGTGATCTGACGGGACTAGCGGGAGGCATTCAGGAGACCCAGTACTTC,CATSDLTGLAGGIQETQYF
TRBV6-5,TRBJ1-2,NA,many,TGTGCCAGCAGTTACGACGTTTATGGCTACACCTTC,CASSYDVYGYTF
TRBV6-1,TRBJ1-5,NA,many,TGTGCCAGCAGTCAATTACAGGAGTTTAGCAATCAGCCCCAGCATTTT,CASSQLQEFSNQPQHF
TRBV11-1,TRBJ2-7,TRBD1,many,TGTGCCAGCAGCCCTAGGACAGGACACTACGAGCAGTACTTC,CASSPRTGHYEQYF
TRBV6-2/TRBV6-3,TRBJ2-1,TRBD2,once,TGTGCCAGCATCCCCGGGACTAGCGGAGACTACAATGAGCAGTTCTTC,CASIPGTSGDYNEQFF
TRBV18,TRBJ1-5,NA,many,TGTGCCAGCTCACCACGCCGGTTTAGCAATCAGCCCCAGCATTTT,CASSPRRFSNQPQHF
TRBV19,TRBJ2-3,TRBD2,few,TGTGCCAGTACCACCGGGACTAGCGGGAGGAAAAGCACAGATACGCAGTATTTT,CASTTGTSGRKSTDTQYF
TRBV12-3/TRBV12-4,TRBJ1-1,NA,many,TGTGCCAGCAGTTCCGGGTCCCTAAGGACTGAAGCTTTCTTT,CASSSGSLRTEAFF
TRBV30,TRBJ1-3,NA,few,TGTGCCTGGAGTTTCAGTCTCACGTCTGGAAACACCATATATTTT,CAWSFSLTSGNTIYF
TRBV27,TRBJ2-1,NA,few,TGTGCCAGCAGTTTGTTCAGAGCCACATCGAAAAATGAGCAGTTCTTC,CASSLFRATSKNEQFF
TRBV20-1,TRBJ1-4,NA,many,TGCAGTGCGTTGCATGGGTCTTCGGGTGAAAAACTGTTTTTT,CSALHGSSGEKLFF
TRBV9,TRBJ2-2,NA,NA,TGTGCCAGCAGCGAGGGGAGTCGATACACCGGGGAGCTGTTTTTT,CASSEGSRYTGELFF